These 23 T cell receptor beta chains came from one sample sequenced in a study of long-term antiretroviral therapy in people with HIV. The assay used was immunoSEQ (version v3.0), run at survey level. The method was immunoSEQ multiplex PCR; TCRdb's version includes in-frame clones alone and lacks a portion of them. The data hold some 18,000 clones, with 87% observed a single time. The sample was unsorted PBMCs, taken 2.1 years after starting antiretroviral therapy. All receptors derive from a young man with HIV.

This clone was counted a single time. The genes are TRBV7-9 and TRBJ2-1, with no clear D. Germline lookup yields CDR1 SEHNR and CDR2 FQNEAQ (reference sequence). V was trimmed by 4 bases and J by 8 bases, leaving 3 bases between them. The CDR3 spans 10 residues. The CDR3 reads CASSSDEQFF. In DNA form, the CDR3 reads TGTGCCAGCAGCTCCGATGAGCAGTTCTTC.

This clone was picked up a small number of times. The J gene is TRBJ2-7, the V gene TRBV6-5; possibly TRBD2 for D (6 bases). The V gene's germline CDR1 is MNHEY and CDR2 SVGAGI. The V end was cut by 6 bases, the J end by 6 bases, with 12 bases between. The CDR3 is 12 amino acids. CDR3 region: CASSATRSEQYF. CDR3 bases: TGTGCCAGCAGCGCGACTAGGTCCGAGCAGTACTTC.

The gene calls are TRBV9 and TRBJ1-1; 8 nucleotides align to TRBD1. This CDR3 spans 15 amino acids. V shed 2 bases, J shed 1 base, and the junction held 4 bases outside the gene matches. CDR1 is SGDLS, CDR2 YYNGEE, per germline. The CDR3 spells CASSVTGDPNTEAFF. Written as DNA, the CDR3 is TGTGCCAGCAGCGTGACAGGGGACCCGAACACTGAAGCTTTCTTT.

V gene TRBV18 combines with J gene TRBJ2-2; D not certain. V lost 2 bases and J lost 1, with 8 bases in between. The CDR3 runs to 15 residues. CDR1 KGHSH and CDR2 LQKENI come from the germline V gene. CDR3 bases: TGTGCCAGCTCACCATGGACCATGAACACCGGGGAGCTGTTTTTT. Its protein product is CASSPWTMNTGELFF.

The chain carries TRBV10-1 and TRBJ2-7, with 7 bases aligning to TRBD2. The CDR3 is 15 residues long. Per germline, CDR1 WNHNN and CDR2 SYGVQD (reference sequence). J lost 2 bases, V lost 3 bases, and 7 bases had no gene match. Here the CDR3 reads CASSDVAGVAYEQYF. The CDR3 nucleotides are TGCGCCAGCAGTGATGTGGCGGGGGTAGCCTACGAGCAGTACTTC.

The CDR3 protein is CASSLTGGSAYNEQFF. The CDR3 DNA follows: TGTGCCAGCAGCTTAACCGGCGGGAGCGCCTACAATGAGCAGTTCTTC. The chain carries TRBV7-3 and TRBJ2-1, with 7 bases lining up with TRBD2. The CDR3 sequence is 16 residues long. J was trimmed by 2 bases and V by 0 bases; bases with no gene match: 4. The germline gives CDR1 SGHTA, CDR2 FQGTGA.

This chain uses TRBV19 with TRBJ1-5; D perhaps matches TRBD1 (5 bases). Germline V gene data show CDR1 as LNHDA and CDR2 as SQIVND (reference sequence). Trimming took 5 bases from V and 4 from J, leaving 15 bases between them. This CDR3 is 15 amino acids long. The CDR3 is CASSPTVGGNQPQHF. DNA of the CDR3: TGTGCCAGTAGTCCCACGGTCGGGGGGAATCAGCCCCAGCATTTT.

The rearrangement links TRBV18 to TRBJ1-1, with 7 bases aligning to TRBD1. The CDR3 consists of 15 residues. The germline gives CDR1 KGHSH, CDR2 LQKENI. J lost 1 base, V lost 4 bases, and 6 bases had no gene match. The CDR3 region is CASSRQGTGNTEAFF. DNA of the CDR3: TGTGCCAGCTCACGACAGGGAACGGGGAACACTGAAGCTTTCTTT.

V usage is TRBV6-5 and J usage is TRBJ2-7; no clear D. The germline gives CDR1 MNHEY, CDR2 SVGAGI. Trimming pared 6 bases from V and 4 bases from J, leaving 16 bases between. The CDR3 is 14 amino acids. CDR3 residues: CASSRVETSYEQYF. The DNA for the CDR3 is TGTGCCAGCAGCCGAGTCGAGACTTCGTACGAGCAGTACTTC.

This rearrangement joins TRBV28 to TRBJ2-7; D unclear. Germline CDR1 MDHEN, CDR2 SYDVKM. Trimming cost V 5 bases and J 2 bases, with 7 bases left between them. The CDR3 spans 12 residues. This CDR3 is CASSGQTYEQYF. The CDR3 DNA sequence: TGTGCCAGCAGTGGGCAGACCTACGAGCAGTACTTC.

The V gene is TRBV29-1, the J gene TRBJ1-1; D may be TRBD1 (6 bases). This CDR3 contains 13 residues. The V end lost 6 bases, the J end lost 4 bases, and 15 bases lay between the germline ends. The germline V gene encodes CDR1 SQVTM and CDR2 ANQGSEA. In nucleotides, the CDR3 is TGCAGCGTACAACAGGGTGTTGGCACTGAAGCTTTCTTT. It yields the protein CSVQQGVGTEAFF.

The rearrangement uses TRBV5-4 and TRBJ2-3; perhaps TRBD2 as D (6 bases). Trimming left V 1 base short and J 1 base short, with 13 bases between. Germline V gene data show CDR1 as SGHNT and CDR2 as YYREEE (reference sequence). CDR3 size: 16 residues. The CDR3 reads CASSLFVGGGTDTQYF. The CDR3 coding sequence is TGTGCCAGCAGCTTGTTCGTGGGAGGTGGCACAGATACGCAGTATTTT.

The chain is built from TRBV10-3 and TRBJ2-7; 7 bases are shared with TRBD2. This CDR3 is built from 13 residues. Germline V gene data show CDR1 as ENHRY and CDR2 as SYGVKD. V lost 8 bases and J lost 4; bases outside the gene matches: 8. The DNA of the CDR3 is TGTGCCATCTTTAGGGAGGGTAGTTACGAGCAGTACTTC. Its protein product is CAIFREGSYEQYF.

The chain is built from TRBV27 and TRBJ2-7; tentative D call: TRBD1 (6 bases). V was cut by 7 bases and J by 2 bases, with 12 bases left in between. The CDR3 extends over 13 amino acids. Per the germline V gene, CDR1 is MNHEY and CDR2 is SMNVEV (reference sequence). CDR3 sequence (DNA): TGTGCCAGCACTCAGGGGCCCCCCTACGAGCAGTACTTC. Its translation is CASTQGPPYEQYF.

The V call is TRBV19, the J call TRBJ2-3, with TRBD2 matching over 10 bases. Trimming at V came to 6 bases and at J to 5 bases, leaving 17 bases not matched to a gene. Looked up from germline, CDR1 is LNHDA and CDR2 is SQIVND (reference sequence). CDR3 length equals 18 residues. The CDR3 DNA reads as TGTGCCAGTAGAGAGGGGCTCCAGCGGGAGGGCCGGGTAGATACGCAGTATTTT. It translates to CASREGLQREGRVDTQYF.

The chain links TRBV7-9 to TRBJ2-3; 15 nucleotides agree with TRBD2. V dropped 4 bases and J dropped 3; count of bases not matched to a gene: 11. Per germline, CDR1 SEHNR and CDR2 FQNEAQ (reference sequence). This CDR3 is built from 19 residues. CDR3: CASSSPRTSGGAKTDTQYF. DNA of the CDR3: TGTGCCAGCAGCTCCCCCCGGACTAGCGGGGGGGCTAAAACAGATACGCAGTATTTT.

The J gene is TRBJ2-1, the V gene TRBV29-1, with D unresolved. The CDR3 is 11 amino acids. Germline-derived CDR1 and CDR2 are SQVTM and ANQGSEA. Trimming left V 4 bases short and J 8 bases short, with 9 bases between. The CDR3: CSVATGHEQFF. The CDR3 DNA is TGCAGCGTTGCAACGGGTCATGAGCAGTTCTTC.

The table lists this clone with a few counts. The rearrangement joins TRBV6-1 to TRBJ1-5; D is unclear. There are 16 residues in the CDR3. Germline lookup yields CDR1 MNHNS and CDR2 SASEGT. Trimming cost V 4 bases and J 6 bases, with 19 bases left between them. The CDR3 sequence is CASSVHRAPSPQPQHF. CDR3 in DNA: TGTGCCAGCAGTGTCCATAGGGCCCCGTCACCTCAGCCCCAGCATTTT.

The rearrangement joins TRBV28 to TRBJ2-7, with no clear D. From germline, CDR1 is MDHEN and CDR2 SYDVKM. V was shortened by 2 bases and J by 2 bases, with 7 bases between the two germline ends. The CDR3 runs 13 residues. Written as DNA, the CDR3 is TGTGCCAGCAGTTTAACCCCGGCCTACGAGCAGTACTTC. Translating gives CASSLTPAYEQYF.

V gene TRBV2 combines with J gene TRBJ2-7; unclear D gene. Trimming removed 7 bases from V and 0 bases from J, with 13 bases in between. Germline loops: CDR1 SNHLY, CDR2 FYNNEI. There are 14 residues in the CDR3. This chain's CDR3 is CASTEGSGSYEQYF. CDR3 nucleotides: TGTGCCAGCACCGAAGGGTCAGGCTCCTACGAGCAGTACTTC.

The rearrangement uses TRBV5-6 and TRBJ2-1; 9 bases are shared with TRBD1. Per germline, CDR1 SGHDT and CDR2 YYEEEE. This CDR3 has 16 amino acids. Losses at the gene ends were 4 bases for V and 3 bases for J; bases not matched to a gene: 8. The CDR3 DNA reads TGTGCCAGCAGCCCAGCAGGACAGGGGCTCTACAATGAGCAGTTCTTC. Protein product: CASSPAGQGLYNEQFF. The whole variable domain, remainder taken from reference TRBV5-6 and TRBJ2-1, is DAGVTQSPTHLIKTRGQQVTLRCSPKSGHDTVSWYQQALGQGPQFIFQYYEEEERQRGNFPDRFSGHQFPNYSSELNVNALLLGDSALYLCASSPAGQGLYNEQFFGPGTRLTVL.

The chain uses TRBV19 and TRBJ2-6; TRBD1 aligns across 7 bases. Germline CDR1 and CDR2: LNHDA and SQIVND (reference sequence). V shed 3 bases and J 0 bases; nucleotides not matched to a gene: 14. CDR3 length: 20 amino acids. DNA for the CDR3: TGTGCCAGTAGTATCCTCTTCTCTGACAGGGCGAGCTCTGGGGCCAACGTCCTGACTTTC. Its translation is CASSILFSDRASSGANVLTF.

The chain employs TRBV9 and TRBJ2-5; D might be TRBD1 or TRBD2, each matching 6 bases. Germline lookup yields CDR1 SGDLS and CDR2 YYNGEE. The CDR3 length is 15 residues. The ends were cut back, 3 bases at V and 5 bases at J, with 17 bases in the middle. The CDR3 sequence: CASSEGGRPWETQYF. The CDR3 bases are TGTGCCAGCAGCGAGGGGGGAAGGCCTTGGGAGACCCAGTACTTC.